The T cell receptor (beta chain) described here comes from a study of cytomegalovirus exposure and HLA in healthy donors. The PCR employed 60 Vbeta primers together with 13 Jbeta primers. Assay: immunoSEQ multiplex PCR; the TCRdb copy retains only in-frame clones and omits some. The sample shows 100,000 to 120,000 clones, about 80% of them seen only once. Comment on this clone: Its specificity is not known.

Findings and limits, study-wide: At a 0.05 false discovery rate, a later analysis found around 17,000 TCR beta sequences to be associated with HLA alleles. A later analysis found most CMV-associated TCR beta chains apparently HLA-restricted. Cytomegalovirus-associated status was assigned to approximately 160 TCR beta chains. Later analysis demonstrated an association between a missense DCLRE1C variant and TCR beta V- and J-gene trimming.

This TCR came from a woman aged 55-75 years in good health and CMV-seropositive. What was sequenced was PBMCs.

The CDR3 is CASSAVDFRLAGELFF. The CDR3 DNA sequence: TGTGCCAGCAGCGCGGTGGACTTCCGGCTGGCCGGGGAGCTGTTTTTT. The V call is TRBV9, the J call TRBJ2-2; TRBD2 might be the D (5 bases). V was clipped by 3 bases and J by 6 bases, with 18 bases between them. CDR1 and CDR2 from the germline V gene are SGDLS and YYNGEE. The CDR3 loop spans 16 amino acids.